This T cell receptor (beta chain) derives from a study of T cells after posttransplantation cyclophosphamide. Regarding the study as a whole: Later post-transplant blood repertoires were often dominated by donor CD8+ memory clones. Blood and skin or GI T cell repertoires showed limited TRB overlap. Recipient CMV seropositivity and CMV reactivation strongly tracked TRB clonality.

Cyclophosphamide on days +3 and +4 followed busulfan-fludarabine conditioning and a marrow graft. In germline, CDR1 is SGHVS, CDR2 FNYEAQ. There are 15 residues in the CDR3. V shed 4 bases and J 8 bases; nucleotides not matched to a gene: 2. This clone was detected ten times or more. Antigen unknown. Some clones are missing from TCRdb's copy, which holds only in-frame ones; the method was immunoSEQ multiplex PCR. Observed in the sample are over 15,000 clones, none of them singletons. The J gene is TRBJ2-1, the V gene TRBV7-6; 16 positions agree with TRBD2. The sequence was obtained from a female patient in her thirties or forties who received an allogeneic stem cell transplant from a related donor, was CMV-positive, and had no GVHD. Some T cells may be supplied by the graft donor. The specimen was PBMCs, collected after allogeneic stem cell transplant with posttransplant cyclophosphamide. The DNA for the CDR3 is TGTGCCAGCAGCTCCGGGACTAGCGGGAGGGATGAGCAGTTCTTC. Translated: CASSSGTSGRDEQFF.